The 6 T cell receptor beta chains below come from one sample, sequenced in a study of shared T cell receptors in the human thymus (TCRdb year 2021). Receptors were amplified or captured by the immunoSEQ multiplex PCR assay. TCRdb provides this immuneACCESS table in a form limited to in-frame rearrangements. Some clones are lacking; in checked studies, under half of them reflect an unresolved V gene, and why the rest are absent is not known. Counted in this sample were 700,000 or so clones; 80% to 90% of them appeared once. The ten largest account for 0.0095% to 0.013% of the sample. The data also belong to a second study, concerning human thymus T cells.

The specimen sequenced was thymocytes. The receptors come from a girl under three years old with a congenital heart defect. Donor details come from another sample of the same person, matched by shared clones.

The chain joins TRBV29-1 to TRBJ2-4; D is perhaps TRBD1 (6 bases). The CDR3 spans 11 residues. Trimming shortened V by 6 bases and J by 4 bases, and 7 bases separated the two germline ends. The germline V gene encodes CDR1 SQVTM and CDR2 ANQGSEA. Written as DNA, the CDR3 is TGCAGCGTGGACAGAAAAAACATTCAGTACTTC. Translation: CSVDRKNIQYF. The full variable domain, rest sourced from reference TRBV29-1 and TRBJ2-4, is SAVISQKPSRDICQRGTSLTIQCQVDSQVTMMFWYRQQPGQSLTLIATANQGSEATYESGFVIDKFPISRPNLTFSTLTVSNMSPEDSSIYLCSVDRKNIQYFGAGTRLSVL.

The chain uses TRBV5-1 and TRBJ2-7; 10 bases map to TRBD1. This CDR3 has 16 residues. V shed 2 bases, J shed 3 bases, and the junction held 8 bases outside the gene matches. Germline CDR1 is SGHRS and CDR2 is YFSETQ. The CDR3 reads CASSFFLGQGLYEQYF. CDR3 DNA: TGCGCCAGCAGCTTTTTCCTGGGACAGGGGCTCTACGAGCAGTACTTC. Full variable domain (outside the CDR3, taken from reference TRBV5-1 and TRBJ2-7): KAGVTQTPRYLIKTRGQQVTLSCSPISGHRSVSWYQQTPGQGLQFLFEYFSETQRNKGNFPGRFSGRQFSNSRSEMNVSTLELGDSALYLCASSFFLGQGLYEQYFGPGTRLTVT.

The rearrangement links TRBV12-5 to TRBJ1-2; no clear D gene. The CDR3 totals 14 residues. Trimming took off 1 base at V and 0 bases at J, with 6 bases between the two ends. From germline, CDR1 is LGHNT and CDR2 FRNRAP. In nucleotides, the CDR3 is TGTGCTAGTGGTTTGGACGGTTCTAACTATGGCTACACCTTC. Its translation: CASGLDGSNYGYTF.

This rearrangement joins TRBV6-1 to TRBJ2-1, with 7 bases identical to TRBD2. CDR3 size: 15 residues. The germline V gene encodes CDR1 MNHNS and CDR2 SASEGT. After removal of 2 bases from V and 4 bases from J, the junction contained 5 bases not matched to a gene. This CDR3 is CASSESGDQYNEQFF. CDR3 bases: TGTGCCAGCAGTGAAAGCGGGGACCAATACAATGAGCAGTTCTTC.

The CDR3 bases are TGCGCCAGCGCGGACCAGGGAACTGAAGCTTTCTTT. It codes for CASADQGTEAFF. This chain joins TRBV4-1 and TRBJ1-1; D might be TRBD1 (5 bases). Per the germline V gene, CDR1 is MGHRA and CDR2 is YSYEKL. Trimming stripped 8 bases from V and 5 bases from J, with 12 bases between. The CDR3 spans 12 residues.

The chain is built from TRBV7-9 and TRBJ1-2, with 12 positions matching TRBD1. V was clipped by 5 bases and J by 3 bases; unmatched bases: 13. Germline V gene data show CDR1 as SEHNR and CDR2 as FQNEAQ (reference sequence). The CDR3 extends over 18 amino acids. The CDR3 is CASSPRGGQGAQHYGYTF. For the CDR3, the DNA is TGTGCCAGCAGCCCTAGAGGGGGACAGGGGGCACAACACTATGGCTACACCTTC.